This note documents a single T cell receptor (beta chain) sequence. TCRdb re-called the RT-PCR reads through MiXCR, storing one row per CDR3 protein. The sample yields fewer than 550,000 distinct CDR3 sequences, 25% seen once. The sample is drawn from a study of response to subunit inactivated influenza vaccine. The CDR3 covers 14 residues. Looked up from germline, CDR1 is DFQATT and CDR2 is SNEGSKA (reference sequence). Trimming took 3 bases from V and 1 from J, leaving 12 bases between them. The receptor's source is a man aged 45 to 65 who received an inactivated influenza vaccine. V usage is TRBV20-1 and J usage is TRBJ1-1; perhaps TRBD1 as D (5 bases). Sequences were derived from CD4+ T cells sorted from PBMCs, sampled about 5 days after vaccination. The CDR3 sequence is CSARRGRENTEAFF. CDR3 bases: TGCAGTGCTAGGAGGGGCAGGGAGAACACTGAAGCTTTCTTT.